The clone carrying this T cell receptor (beta chain) was recorded only once. The sample belongs to a study of OX40 agonist ivuxolimab in advanced cancers. The CDR3 is 15 residues long. The germline gives CDR1 SGHNT, CDR2 YYREEE (reference sequence). V lost 5 bases to trimming and J lost 2 bases; unmatched junction nucleotides: 6. Clones were read by immunoSEQ multiplex PCR, and TCRdb kept only the in-frame ones, dropping some. The repertoire holds about 68,000 clones, with approximately 91% as singletons. The starting material was CD4+ or CD8+ T cells sorted from blood, obtained in a trial of the OX40 agonist ivuxolimab. The clonotype originates from an adult with an advanced solid tumor such as melanoma, head and neck, liver or kidney cancer. The V gene is TRBV5-4, the J gene TRBJ2-7; 11 bases align to TRBD2. CDR3 nucleotides: TGTGCCAGCAGAACACTAGCGGGAGCCACCTACGAGCAGTACTTC. As protein: CASRTLAGATYEQYF.